The present T cell receptor (beta chain) was sequenced within a study of vaccination effects on CD4 cells after COVID-19. Study-wide results and caveats: After vaccination of healthy people, only 1 of 255 vaccine-induced clones cross-reacted with common cold coronaviruses. Vaccine- and infection-induced clones showed marked clonal contraction late following vaccination.

In germline, CDR1 is LGHDT, CDR2 YNNKEL (reference sequence). The CDR3 sequence is 14 residues long. Trimming cost V 4 bases and J 7 bases; bases outside gene matches: 6. After expansion with viral peptide pools in the ViraFEST assay, antigen-specific CD4+ T cells were sequenced. An approximately ten-day culture period preceded the isolation of CD4+ T cells. All participants had two doses of either the BNT162b2 or mRNA-1273 vaccine. Recipients of the vaccine had no prior SARS-CoV-2 infection and negative nucleocapsid antibodies. About this clone: Its antigen remains unknown.

Profiled with immunoSEQ multiplex PCR; TCRdb holds only in-frame clones, not every one. Of some 30,000 clones detected, about 80% appear once; the ten largest clones hold over 1.1%. The chain employs TRBV3-1 (or the pseudogene TRBV3-2) and TRBJ1-5, with TRBD1 identical over 8 bases. The clonotype was recovered from a human donor who received a COVID-19 vaccine. Some clones in this sample may be carry-over from other donors' samples. The sequences come from CD4+ T cells from PBMCs cultured with HCoV-NL63 spike peptides, collected after COVID-19 vaccination. CDR3 in DNA: TGTGCCAGCAGCCTCGGGACAGGCGAGCAGCCCCAGCATTTT. Translating it yields CASSLGTGEQPQHF.